Here is one T cell receptor beta chain with its context. The sample belongs to a study of blood T cell repertoires in COVID-19. Across the study: From the United States, Italy and Spain came samples of acute and convalescent COVID-19.

Germline CDR1 reads KGHSH; CDR2 reads LQKENI. V was pared by 2 bases and J by 10 bases, with 12 bases between. The CDR3 runs to 13 residues. Original processing methods: Amplified reference gene primers provided the basis for estimating nucleated cell counts. The method was immunoSEQ multiplex PCR; TCRdb's version includes in-frame clones alone and lacks a portion of them. V and J calls and clone size are copied from that table; D and trimming were computed from the DNA. The table shows 55,000 to 80,000 clones, with approximately 78% occurring only once. The specimen sequenced was peripheral blood. The chain recombines TRBV18 with TRBJ2-1, with a possible D match to TRBD2 (5 bases). This TCR derives from a human donor in a cohort sampled during active COVID-19. The CDR3 reads CASSPRTRGEQFF. The CDR3 nucleotides read TGTGCCAGCTCACCAAGGACGAGAGGGGAGCAGTTCTTC.